Presented here are 20 T cell receptor beta chains from one specimen sequenced in a study of post-analysis software for immune sequencing data. Presence of unique molecular identifiers characterized the TCR beta cDNA libraries. TCRdb passed the PCR reads through MiXCR, listing each CDR3 protein once. The sample consists of roughly 870,000 distinct CDR3 sequences, around 50% of them appearing once. Study-level points and caveats: In patients, five TRBV segments were more frequent than in controls, with TRBV5-6, TRBV5-1 and TRBV20-1 among them.

Antigens of these TCRs are unknown. Sequences were obtained from blood. The receptor source for this set is a girl aged 10 to 17 with multiple sclerosis.

The chain has TRBV7-9 and TRBJ2-7; no clear D. The V end was cut by 5 bases, the J end by 5 bases, with 16 bases between. This CDR3 spans 14 amino acids. Germline lookup yields CDR1 SEHNR and CDR2 FQNEAQ (reference sequence). The CDR3 DNA sequence: TGTGCCAGCAGCACAGACTCCTCCGGAGACGAGCAGTACTTC. Residues: CASSTDSSGDEQYF.

V usage is TRBV5-1 and J usage is TRBJ2-1; D may be TRBD2 (6 bases). The better agreement between TRBJ2-7 and the DNA end casts doubt on the J call. The CDR3 totals 19 residues. The germline V gene encodes CDR1 SGHRS and CDR2 YFSETQ. CDR3 DNA sequence: TGCGCCAGCAGCTTGGTTGCTAGCGAGGGTACAAGCTCCTACAATGAGCAGTACTTC. Translation gives CASSLVASEGTSSYNEQYF.

V gene TRBV5-1 combines with J gene TRBJ1-1; D may be TRBD1 (5 bases). CDR3 length equals 14 residues. Looked up from germline, CDR1 is SGHRS and CDR2 is YFSETQ. V lost 5 bases to trimming and J lost 1 base, with 12 bases between them. CDR3 amino acids: CASSTQGTNTEAFF. The CDR3 DNA sequence: TGCGCCAGCAGTACCCAGGGAACGAACACTGAAGCTTTCTTT.

The chain combines TRBV29-1 with TRBJ2-4; TRBD2 matches at 9 bases. After removal of 7 bases from V and 0 bases from J, the junction contained 7 bases not matched to a gene. The CDR3 consists of 15 residues. CDR1 and CDR2 (germline): SQVTM, ANQGSEA. CDR3 bases: TGCAGCGGACTAGCGGATACTCAAGCCAAAAACATTCAGTACTTC. This translates into CSGLADTQAKNIQYF.

V is TRBV2 and J is TRBJ2-1; the match to TRBD1 covers 8 bases. The V gene end was trimmed by 4 bases and the J gene end by 7 bases; junction bases not matched to a gene: 9. This CDR3 spans 15 amino acids. From germline, CDR1 is SNHLY and CDR2 FYNNEI. The CDR3 coding sequence is TGTGCCAGCAGTGGCGACAGGGGAATTATTAATGAGCAGTTCTTC. Translating gives CASSGDRGIINEQFF. The variable domain in full, with the rest retrieved from reference TRBV2 and TRBJ2-1, is EPEVTQTPSHQVTQMGQEVILRCVPISNHLYFYWYRQILGQKVEFLVSFYNNEISEKSEIFDDQFSVERPDGSNFTLKIRSTKLEDSAMYFCASSGDRGIINEQFFGPGTRLTVL.

This chain joins TRBV18 and TRBJ2-5; D gene ambiguous. The DNA end is more similar to TRBJ2-7, so the J call may be wrong. The germline gives CDR1 KGHSH, CDR2 LQKENI. The CDR3 totals 16 residues. CDR3 in amino acids: CASSPPKGPRSGEQYF. The CDR3 nucleotides are TGTGCCAGCTCACCACCAAAGGGTCCTAGGAGTGGCGAGCAGTACTTC.

V and J are TRBV7-9 and TRBJ2-1; D is perhaps TRBD1 or TRBD2 (5 bases each). V was pared by 0 bases and J by 5 bases, with 8 bases between. Germline-derived CDR1 and CDR2 are SEHNR and FQNEAQ (reference sequence). The CDR3 is made up of 14 amino acids. The CDR3 coding sequence is TGTGCCAGCAGCTTAGCGGGGACGGACAATGAGCAGTTCTTC. Its protein is CASSLAGTDNEQFF.

The chain uses TRBV20-1 and TRBJ1-2, with 7 bases identical to TRBD1. There are 14 residues in the CDR3. Looked up from germline, CDR1 is DFQATT and CDR2 is SNEGSKA (reference sequence). V dropped 1 base and J dropped 0; count of bases not matched to a gene: 2. The CDR3 reads CSARATGTNYGYTF. CDR3 DNA: TGCAGTGCTAGAGCGACAGGGACTAACTATGGCTACACCTTC.

J is TRBJ2-4 and V is TRBV15; D call uncertain. The CDR3 is 18 residues long. The V end lost 0 bases, the J end lost 3 bases, and 18 bases lay between the germline ends. CDR1 LNHNV and CDR2 YYDKDF come from the germline V gene (reference sequence). The CDR3: CATSRDQEYWGYKNIQYF. DNA for the CDR3: TGTGCCACCAGCAGAGATCAGGAGTATTGGGGATACAAAAACATTCAGTACTTC.

V is TRBV14 and J is TRBJ1-2, with D possibly matching TRBD1 (5 bases). CDR3 length: 18 residues. V was clipped by 2 bases and J by 4 bases, with 23 bases between them. Germline CDR1 reads SGHDN; CDR2 reads FVKESK. This chain's CDR3 is CASSQNTRAQGLFYGYTF. The DNA for the CDR3 is TGTGCCAGCAGCCAAAATACGCGGGCCCAGGGCTTATTCTATGGCTACACCTTC.

This clonotype was observed a few times. The DNA for the CDR3 is TGCAGCGTTTTGGTGGGGCTTTCGGGCGAAAAACTGTTTTTT. This sequence encodes CSVLVGLSGEKLFF. V is TRBV29-1 and J is TRBJ1-4; TRBD1 is a possible D gene (5 bases). The CDR3 totals 14 residues. CDR1 SQVTM and CDR2 ANQGSEA come from the germline V gene. V was pared by 5 bases and J by 8 bases, with 18 bases between.

V and J are TRBV20-1 and TRBJ2-3; D possibly corresponds to TRBD2 (5 bases). From germline, CDR1 is DFQATT and CDR2 SNEGSKA (reference sequence). CDR3 size: 15 residues. The V gene lost 0 bases and the J gene lost 2 bases, with 12 bases spanning the gap. The CDR3 DNA is TGCAGTGCTAGAGATGACCAGCGGAACACAGATACGCAGTATTTT. It specifies CSARDDQRNTDTQYF.

J is TRBJ1-5 and V is TRBV9; the match to TRBD1 covers 9 bases. The CDR3 has 15 amino acids. Per germline, CDR1 SGDLS and CDR2 YYNGEE. Trimming took 0 bases from V and 7 from J; bases not matched to a gene: 5. The CDR3 spells CASSVGTGGVQPQHF. The CDR3 coding sequence is TGTGCCAGCAGCGTAGGCACAGGGGGCGTCCAGCCCCAGCATTTT.

This chain connects TRBV12-3 or TRBV12-4 to TRBJ2-3, with a tentative D call TRBD2 (5 bases). V was clipped by 5 bases and J by 1 base, with 13 bases between them. The CDR3 covers 15 residues. The CDR3 DNA reads TGTGCCAGCAGTGCGGGCCTAGTGGGCACAGATACGCAGTATTTT. Translated: CASSAGLVGTDTQYF.

The chain employs TRBV3-1 and TRBJ2-7, with TRBD2 as a possible D gene (6 bases). The CDR3 is 13 amino acids. Trimming removed 1 base from V and 5 bases from J, with 9 bases in between. Per germline, CDR1 LGHDT and CDR2 YNNKEL (reference sequence). The CDR3 DNA reads as TGTGCCAGCAGCCAAGGGGGGGTCCACGAGCAGTACTTC. This translates into CASSQGGVHEQYF.

CDR3 coding DNA: TGTGCCAGCAGCTCACACCGACAGGTGACCTACGAGCAGTACTTC. Translation gives CASSSHRQVTYEQYF. This sequence joins TRBV6-5 and TRBJ2-7, with D perhaps TRBD1 (6 bases). Trimming removed 6 bases at V and 2 bases at J, with 17 bases between. Germline V lookup: CDR1 MNHEY, CDR2 SVGAGI. The CDR3 has 15 amino acids.

V is TRBV6-2 or TRBV6-3 and J is TRBJ2-5; D is unclear. This CDR3 is built from 12 residues. V was shortened by 2 bases and J by 5 bases, with 6 bases between the two germline ends. The germline V gene has CDR1 MNHEY and CDR2 SVGEGT. The CDR3 DNA sequence: TGTGCCAGCAGTTACCGACCGGAGACCCAGTACTTC. This translates into CASSYRPETQYF.

This chain uses TRBV10-3 with TRBJ2-7, with D possibly TRBD2 on 5 matching bases. From germline, CDR1 is ENHRY and CDR2 SYGVKD. This CDR3 spans 14 amino acids. The germline V and J ends were trimmed by 0 bases and 6 bases, with 12 bases remaining between them. CDR3 in DNA: TGTGCCATCAGTGAGTCGAGGGTGTTGGGCGAGCAGTACTTC. Its protein is CAISESRVLGEQYF.

This clonotype was seen a few times. A junction boundary mismatches the germline segment, possibly from a read error. V and J are TRBV7-2 and TRBJ2-5; D unclear. Looked up from germline, CDR1 is SGHTA and CDR2 is FQGNSA. The CDR3 has 13 amino acids. The CDR3 sequence is CASSSRPQETQYF. CDR3 nucleotides: TGCGCCAGCAGCTCTAGACCTCAAGAGACCCAGTACTTC.

The rearrangement uses TRBV29-1 and TRBJ2-4; no reliable D call. Germline CDR1 SQVTM, CDR2 ANQGSEA. The CDR3 consists of 12 residues. Trimming cost V 1 base and J 13 bases, with 14 bases left between them. CDR3 residues: CSVEGVGVEQYF. The CDR3 DNA reads TGCAGCGTTGAAGGGGTAGGCGTTGAGCAGTACTTC.